Listed below are T cell receptor beta chains from one sample, sequenced in a study of Graves' ophthalmopathy and Graves' hyperthyroidism. TCRdb re-called the multiplex PCR reads with MiXCR, one entry per CDR3 protein. Counted here are some 1.1 million distinct CDR3 sequences, 36% occurring once; the ten biggest clones make up 11%. Sequenced sample: peripheral blood or thyroid tissue (not recorded which). Source of these receptors: an adult man with Graves' hyperthyroidism. CDR3s include the opening cysteine and the closing phenylalanine or tryptophan. D genes are given only for firm matches. Where a row states a size, it is once, few, many or the class of an expanded clone; other rows omit it.

D: .
J: TRBJ1-5
V: TRBV7-2
size: many
DNA: TGTGCCAGCAGTAGCCATCCCGGCAATCAGCCCCAGCATTTT
CDR3: CASSSHPGNQPQHF

D: .
J: TRBJ2-5
V: TRBV7-6
size: few
DNA: TGTGCCAGCAGCTTAGGGGCTCGGGGTGCCGAGACCCAGTACTTC
CDR3: CASSLGARGAETQYF

D: TRBD1
J: TRBJ1-1
V: TRBV7-9
size: many
DNA: TGTGCCAGCAGCTTCCGACAGGGACCGAACACTGAAGCTTTCTTT
CDR3: CASSFRQGPNTEAFF

D: .
J: TRBJ1-1
V: TRBV19
size: many
DNA: TGTGCCAGTATTAACCGGGCGACGATGAACACTGAAGCTTTCTTT
CDR3: CASINRATMNTEAFF

D: .
J: TRBJ2-6
V: TRBV7-2
size: few
DNA: TGTGCCAGCCCGGGTCTGAGGGGTAGTGGGGCCAACGTCCTGACTTTC
CDR3: CASPGLRGSGANVLTF

D: .
J: TRBJ1-2
V: TRBV28
size: few
DNA: TGTGCCAGCAGCCCATGGAGACAGGCCTATGGCTACACCTTC
CDR3: CASSPWRQAYGYTF

D: .
J: TRBJ1-1
V: TRBV14
size: .
DNA: TGTGCCAGCAGCCTCGGGACGTTCGGTGGGGAAGCTTTCTTT
CDR3: CASSLGTFGGEAFF

D: TRBD1
J: TRBJ2-7
V: TRBV6-5
size: .
DNA: TGTGCCAGCAAGGGGACAGTCATATCCTACGAGCAGTACTTC
CDR3: CASKGTVISYEQYF

D: TRBD2
J: TRBJ2-7
V: TRBV7-8
size: .
DNA: TGTGCCAGCAGCGAAGGACTAGCGGGAGCCCACGAGCAGTACTTC
CDR3: CASSEGLAGAHEQYF

D: TRBD1
J: TRBJ1-1
V: TRBV2
size: .
DNA: TGTGCCAGCTTCAAGGGACAGACCACTGAAGCTTTCTTT
CDR3: CASFKGQTTEAFF

D: .
J: TRBJ1-3
V: TRBV7-2
size: few
DNA: TGTGCCAGCAGCTTAGTTGGGGGCGGGGACACCATATATTTT
CDR3: CASSLVGGGDTIYF

D: TRBD1
J: TRBJ2-6
V: TRBV25-1
size: many
DNA: TGTGCCAGCAGTGATGTTGGGACAGGGATCTCTGGGGCCAACGTCCTGACTTTC
CDR3: CASSDVGTGISGANVLTF

D: .
J: TRBJ1-4
V: TRBV12-3/TRBV12-4
size: many
DNA: TGTGCCAGCAGTTACTCGGGGGCTGGTGAAAAACTGTTTTTT
CDR3: CASSYSGAGEKLFF

D: TRBD1
J: TRBJ2-5
V: TRBV20-1
size: many
DNA: TGCAGTGCTGGGGGACAGGGGACCCAAGAGACCCAGTACTTC
CDR3: CSAGGQGTQETQYF

D: .
J: TRBJ2-2
V: TRBV7-9
size: .
DNA: TGTGCCAGCAGCCTGAACCAGAACACCGGGGAGCTGTTTTTT
CDR3: CASSLNQNTGELFF

D: .
J: TRBJ1-1
V: TRBV2
size: .
DNA: TGTGCCAGCCGAAGGGTTCAGGACACTGAAGCTTTCTTT
CDR3: CASRRVQDTEAFF

D: TRBD1
J: TRBJ1-2
V: TRBV28
size: .
DNA: TGTGCCAGCAGCCGGACAGGGTTGACCTATGGCTACACCTTC
CDR3: CASSRTGLTYGYTF

D: TRBD1
J: TRBJ1-2
V: TRBV9
size: once
DNA: TGTGCCAGCAGCTCAGGGGGCGTGGGTGGCTACACCTTC
CDR3: CASSSGGVGGYTF

D: .
J: TRBJ2-7
V: TRBV28
size: .
DNA: TGTGCCACCGGGTTAGGGAAGCAGTACTTC
CDR3: CATGLGKQYF

D: TRBD1
J: TRBJ1-2
V: TRBV19
size: many
DNA: TGTGCCAGTAGGGAAGACAGGGGGCTGGCCGGCTACACCTTC
CDR3: CASREDRGLAGYTF

D: .
J: TRBJ2-7
V: TRBV11-2
size: few
DNA: TGTGCCAGCAGCTTACACTCAGAGCAGTACTTC
CDR3: CASSLHSEQYF

D: TRBD1
J: TRBJ1-2
V: TRBV10-3
size: .
DNA: TGTGCCATCAGTGGACAGGGGGCACATGGCTACACCTTC
CDR3: CAISGQGAHGYTF

D: .
J: TRBJ2-7
V: TRBV11-3
size: many
DNA: TGTGCCAGCAGCCGAAGGAGGGACGAGCAGTACTTC
CDR3: CASSRRRDEQYF